This TCR beta chain was sequenced for a study of blood T cell repertoires in COVID-19. V dropped 6 bases and J dropped 0 bases, with 11 bases sitting between them. Per germline, CDR1 MRHNA and CDR2 SNTAGT. This CDR3 has 14 residues. As handled by the study authors: Reference gene primer amplification gave estimated nucleated cell counts. Only in-frame clones appear in the TCRdb table, and some are missing; sequencing was by immunoSEQ multiplex PCR. The DNA gave D and trimming, while V, J and clone size come from that table. This sample has some 300,000 clones, with roughly 88% found just once. Sequencing input: peripheral blood. This TCR came from a woman in her twenties or thirties who had recovered from COVID-19. The chain combines TRBV6-4 with TRBJ1-1; D perhaps matches TRBD1 (5 bases). The CDR3 protein is CASRTESMNTEAFF. In DNA form, the CDR3 reads TGTGCCAGCAGGACAGAATCTATGAACACTGAAGCTTTCTTT.